Shown below are 8 T cell receptor beta chains from a single sample sequenced in a study of blood T cell repertoires in COVID-19 (dated by TCRdb to 2020 to 2022). Library prep was done by the immunoSEQ multiplex PCR assay. TCRdb carries this immuneACCESS record with in-frame sequences only. Its versions omit some clonotypes, under half of them owing to an unresolved V gene in the studies checked, with the rest unexplained. The sample has 55,000 to 75,000 clones on record, roughly 82% of them singletons. Jointly, the top ten make up roughly 15% of the sample. The sequencing input was peripheral blood. All receptors come from a man older than 75 with active COVID-19.

J is TRBJ1-2 and V is TRBV13; D remains unclear. The germline V and J ends were trimmed by 0 bases and 2 bases, with 13 bases remaining between them. The CDR3 loop spans 16 amino acids. In germline, CDR1 is PRHDT, CDR2 FYEKMQ (reference sequence). The CDR3 loop is CASSLGLGRSNYGYTF. DNA of the CDR3: TGTGCCAGCAGCTTAGGTTTGGGCAGAAGCAACTATGGCTACACCTTC.

This chain uses TRBV14 with TRBJ2-7; 8 bases map to TRBD2. This CDR3 spans 18 amino acids. Trimming at V came to 5 bases and at J to 0 bases, leaving 15 bases not matched to a gene. Germline V gene lookup returns CDR1 SGHDN and CDR2 FVKESK. In DNA, the CDR3 is TGTGCCAGCAGCGTGCCCCCCCGGGAGGGCGTGTACTCCTACGAGCAGTACTTC. Residues: CASSVPPREGVYSYEQYF.

This clone was observed a single time. The chain joins TRBV7-3 to TRBJ2-5; 8 bases are shared with TRBD1. V gave up 2 bases and J gave up 5 bases; unmatched junction bases: 7. CDR1 and CDR2 (germline): SGHTA, FQGTGA. The CDR3 length is 15 residues. CDR3 loop: CASSLQAGGVETQYF. CDR3 DNA sequence: TGTGCCAGCAGCTTACAGGCAGGGGGCGTGGAGACCCAGTACTTC.

This chain connects TRBV19 to TRBJ2-1; the match to TRBD2 covers 11 bases. The CDR3 sequence is 15 residues long. J gave up 7 bases and V 5 bases, and 7 bases lay outside the gene matches. From germline, CDR1 is LNHDA and CDR2 SQIVND (reference sequence). The CDR3, as DNA: TGTGCCAGTAGTTTTAGCGGGAGGGCTGGTAATGAGCAGTTCTTC. Amino acid sequence: CASSFSGRAGNEQFF.

The rearrangement uses TRBV24-1 and TRBJ2-1; 7 bases are shared with TRBD2. Germline V gene sequence: CDR1 KGHDR, CDR2 SFDVKD. The V segment lost 0 bases and the J segment 7 bases; nucleotides outside the gene matches: 17. CDR3 length: 19 amino acids. CDR3 coding DNA: TGTGCCACCAGTGATTTGAAGTGCCGGGAGGAGTGGGGTCCGAATGAGCAGTTCTTC. Protein product: CATSDLKCREEWGPNEQFF.

The V gene is TRBV5-4, the J gene TRBJ1-2; 11 positions match TRBD1. The germline CDR1 and CDR2 sequences are SGHNT and YYREEE (reference sequence). Unmatched junction bases numbered 7, after V lost 4 bases and J lost 5 bases. The CDR3 is 15 amino acids. The CDR3 reads CASSAGGQGVYGYTF. The CDR3 DNA follows: TGTGCCAGCAGCGCTGGGGGACAGGGGGTTTATGGCTACACCTTC.

The chain joins TRBV28 to TRBJ1-1; no clear D gene. The CDR3 totals 12 residues. Germline V gene lookup returns CDR1 MDHEN and CDR2 SYDVKM. The germline V and J ends were trimmed by 7 bases and 1 base, with 7 bases remaining between them. CDR3 in amino acids: CASMVANTEAFF. The CDR3 nucleotides read TGTGCCAGCATGGTGGCGAACACTGAAGCTTTCTTT.

This clone was seen only a few times. V usage is TRBV4-3 and J usage is TRBJ1-5; D gene ambiguous. The CDR3 is 16 residues long. Trimming removed 0 bases at V and 0 bases at J, with 9 bases between. From germline, CDR1 is LGHNA and CDR2 YSLEER. The CDR3 spells CASSQDRQYSNQPQHF. Written as DNA, the CDR3 is TGCGCCAGCAGCCAAGATCGACAATATAGCAATCAGCCCCAGCATTTT.